A single sample gave rise to the 32 T cell receptor beta chains below, sequenced in a study of CD8 T cells in Susac syndrome. Random hexamers were used to reverse transcribe about 0.5 to 1 ug of RNA. TCRdb used MiXCR to reprocess the immunoSEQ multiplex PCR reads, holding one entry per CDR3 protein. The sample shows about 190,000 distinct CDR3 sequences, around 95% of them seen only once. Sequenced input: CD4+ T cells from PBMCs. The receptors derive from a human donor with Susac syndrome.

The chain has TRBV10-3 and TRBJ2-5, with 8 positions matching TRBD1. V was pared by 4 bases and J by 0 bases, with 4 bases of the junction left unmatched. This CDR3 has 15 residues. Germline V gene data show CDR1 as ENHRY and CDR2 as SYGVKD. This CDR3 is CAISVGDRYQETQYF. The CDR3 DNA reads as TGTGCCATCAGTGTGGGGGACAGGTACCAAGAGACCCAGTACTTC.

The chain employs TRBV3-1 and TRBJ2-5, with 11 positions matching TRBD2. Trimming took 4 bases from V and 2 from J; bases not matched to a gene: 3. CDR1 LGHDT and CDR2 YNNKEL come from the germline V gene (reference sequence). CDR3 length: 15 amino acids. CDR3 region: CASSRGLAEQETQYF. In DNA form, the CDR3 reads TGTGCCAGCAGCCGGGGACTAGCGGAACAAGAGACCCAGTACTTC.

Written as DNA, the CDR3 is TGTGCCAGCAGTCCCTCACTAGTAGGGGGGACCGGGGAGCTGTTTTTT. Protein: CASSPSLVGGTGELFF. The V call is TRBV12-3 or TRBV12-4, the J call TRBJ2-2; D possibly matches TRBD1 or TRBD2 (6 bases each). Trimming left V 5 bases short and J 5 bases short, with 18 bases between. The CDR3 is made up of 16 amino acids.

The gene calls are TRBV29-1 and TRBJ2-7; no reliable D call. V was clipped by 5 bases and J by 3 bases, with 8 bases between them. This CDR3 region has 11 residues. Looked up from germline, CDR1 is SQVTM and CDR2 is ANQGSEA. The CDR3 bases are TGCAGCGTTCTGAAAAACTACGAGCAGTACTTC. This codes for CSVLKNYEQYF.

The rearrangement links TRBV19 to TRBJ1-4; D gene uncertain. The V gene's germline CDR1 is LNHDA and CDR2 SQIVND (reference sequence). CDR3 length: 14 residues. Trimming removed 6 bases from V and 7 bases from J, with 15 bases in between. The CDR3, as DNA: TGTGCCAGTAGCCCCCCCACAATTGGTGAAAAACTGTTTTTT. This sequence encodes CASSPPTIGEKLFF. The full variable domain, in which reference TRBV19 and TRBJ1-4 provide the parts outside the CDR3, is DGGITQSPKYLFRKEGQNVTLSCEQNLNHDAMYWYRQDPGQGLRLIYYSQIVNDFQKGDIAEGYSVSREKKESFPLTVTSAQKNPTAFYLCASSPPTIGEKLFFGSGTQLSVL.

The rearrangement joins TRBV12-5 to TRBJ1-5, with D unclear. The CDR3 consists of 13 residues. Germline CDR1 reads LGHNT; CDR2 reads FRNRAP. Trimming removed 1 base at V and 5 bases at J, with 6 bases between. CDR3 region: CASGLDSDQPQHF. CDR3 DNA: TGTGCTAGTGGTTTGGACAGCGATCAGCCCCAGCATTTT.

The chain joins TRBV20-1 to TRBJ2-7; no clear D gene. Germline assignment: CDR1 DFQATT and CDR2 SNEGSKA (reference sequence). The CDR3 runs to 14 residues. V lost 6 bases and J 3 bases, leaving 18 bases between the germline ends. The CDR3 loop reads CSAMVANSIYEQYF. DNA for the CDR3: TGCAGTGCCATGGTCGCGAACAGCATCTACGAGCAGTACTTC.

The rearrangement links TRBV29-1 to TRBJ1-2; D call uncertain. CDR3 length equals 13 residues. The germline CDR1 and CDR2 sequences are SQVTM and ANQGSEA. The ends were cut back, 4 bases at V and 0 bases at J, with 9 bases in the middle. The CDR3 here is CSVVRYANYGYTF. The CDR3 bases are TGCAGCGTTGTGCGATACGCTAACTATGGCTACACCTTC. The whole variable domain, remainder taken from reference TRBV29-1 and TRBJ1-2, is SAVISQKPSRDICQRGTSLTIQCQVDSQVTMMFWYRQQPGQSLTLIATANQGSEATYESGFVIDKFPISRPNLTFSTLTVSNMSPEDSSIYLCSVVRYANYGYTFGSGTRLTVV.

The chain is built from TRBV11-1 and TRBJ2-7, with TRBD1 identical over 7 bases. The CDR3 has 15 residues. The ends lost 5 bases at V and 7 bases at J; junction bases unmatched: 14. Germline-derived CDR1 and CDR2 are SGHAT and FQDESV (reference sequence). The CDR3 sequence is CASSPTGDSFWEQYF. CDR3 coding DNA: TGTGCCAGCAGCCCGACTGGGGACAGTTTTTGGGAGCAGTACTTC.

This clonotype was picked up a small number of times. CDR3: CASSLASTSTDTQYF. The CDR3 DNA sequence: TGTGCCAGCAGCTTAGCGAGCACAAGCACAGATACGCAGTATTTT. The chain couples TRBV7-8 to TRBJ2-3; D not certain. V shed 0 bases and J shed 0 bases, with 7 bases lying between them. CDR1 and CDR2 (germline): SGHVS, FQNEAQ. CDR3 length: 15 amino acids.

This chain links TRBV30 with TRBJ1-1, with D perhaps matching TRBD1 (5 bases). The germline V gene encodes CDR1 GTSNPN and CDR2 SVGIG (reference sequence). The CDR3 covers 15 residues. V lost 3 bases to trimming and J lost 0 bases, with 14 bases between them. DNA for the CDR3: TGTGCCTGGAGGGGGCTGGCAAGCATGAACACTGAAGCTTTCTTT. This translates into CAWRGLASMNTEAFF.

This chain uses TRBV6-5 with TRBJ2-1; tentatively, D is TRBD1 or TRBD2 (6 bases each). The CDR3 consists of 15 residues. Germline-derived CDR1 and CDR2 are MNHEY and SVGAGI. Trimming stripped 2 bases from V and 9 bases from J, with 17 bases between. In DNA form, the CDR3 reads TGTGCCAGCAGTTACGAGAGGGGGGCCATTGGTGAGCAGTTCTTC. Translating gives CASSYERGAIGEQFF.

V gene TRBV20-1 combines with J gene TRBJ1-5; TRBD1 might be the D (6 bases). Per the germline V gene, CDR1 is DFQATT and CDR2 is SNEGSKA (reference sequence). V was cut by 6 bases and J by 1 base, with 10 bases left in between. CDR3 length equals 13 residues. CDR3 loop: CSASGVSNQPQHF. CDR3 sequence (DNA): TGCAGTGCGTCAGGGGTGAGCAATCAGCCCCAGCATTTT.

This rearrangement joins TRBV5-1 to TRBJ2-3, with D maybe TRBD2 (5 bases). Trimming took 0 bases from V and 2 from J, leaving 13 bases between them. CDR3 length: 16 residues. CDR1 and CDR2 from the germline V gene are SGHRS and YFSETQ. The CDR3 loop is CASSLAGVAFTDTQYF. The CDR3 nucleotides are TGCGCCAGCAGCTTGGCCGGGGTTGCGTTCACAGATACGCAGTATTTT.

This clonotype occurred once. V is TRBV20-1 and J is TRBJ2-5; no clear D gene. CDR1 is DFQATT, CDR2 SNEGSKA, per germline (reference sequence). This CDR3 is built from 13 residues. Deletions cut 6 bases from V and 5 bases from J, with 16 bases between. DNA for the CDR3: TGCAGTGCCAAGAGGCCAGGAGTCGAGACCCAGTACTTC. Protein sequence: CSAKRPGVETQYF.

The J gene is TRBJ1-1, the V gene TRBV5-1; possible D gene TRBD1, 5 bases. CDR1 and CDR2 from the germline V gene are SGHRS and YFSETQ. This CDR3 is built from 16 residues. The V gene lost 0 bases and the J gene lost 4 bases, with 16 bases spanning the gap. This CDR3 is CASSLGVGQGGTEAFF. CDR3 bases: TGCGCCAGCAGCTTGGGAGTAGGGCAGGGTGGCACTGAAGCTTTCTTT.

The count of this clonotype is one. The chain uses TRBV30 and TRBJ2-1; either TRBD1 or TRBD2 may fit D (6 bases each). In germline, CDR1 is GTSNPN, CDR2 SVGIG (reference sequence). This CDR3 region has 16 residues. Trimming took 1 base from V and 7 from J, leaving 20 bases between them. CDR3 sequence: CAWSGGGPNWWNEQFF. In DNA form, the CDR3 reads TGTGCCTGGAGTGGAGGGGGGCCCAATTGGTGGAATGAGCAGTTCTTC.

The rearrangement links TRBV9 to TRBJ2-1; 10 nucleotides match TRBD1. Germline V gene lookup returns CDR1 SGDLS and CDR2 YYNGEE. J gave up 9 bases and V 0 bases, and 12 bases lay outside the gene matches. This CDR3 spans 17 amino acids. Here the CDR3 DNA reads TGTGCCAGCAGCGTAGTCTCAGGGACAGGGGTAGGGGGTGAGCAGTTCTTC. Its protein is CASSVVSGTGVGGEQFF. Supplemented by reference TRBV9 and TRBJ2-1, the full variable domain reads DSGVTQTPKHLITATGQRVTLRCSPRSGDLSVYWYQQSLDQGLQFLIQYYNGEERAKGNILERFSAQQFPDLHSELNLSSLELGDSALYFCASSVVSGTGVGGEQFFGPGTRLTVL.

The genes are TRBV12-3 or TRBV12-4 and TRBJ1-1; TRBD1 might be the D (6 bases). The V gene lost 2 bases and the J gene lost 7 bases, with 11 bases spanning the gap. The CDR3 is 13 amino acids. This CDR3 reads CASSLTGLGEAFF. CDR3 DNA sequence: TGTGCCAGCAGTTTAACAGGGCTAGGTGAAGCTTTCTTT.

This chain links TRBV7-9 with TRBJ1-6; no clear D. V shed 3 bases and J shed 7 bases, with 10 bases lying between them. The CDR3 extends over 14 amino acids. The germline CDR1 and CDR2 sequences are SEHNR and FQNEAQ (reference sequence). The CDR3 is CASSLMGPNSPLHF. For the CDR3, the DNA is TGTGCCAGCAGCTTGATGGGCCCCAATTCACCCCTCCACTTT.

The chain employs TRBV30 and TRBJ1-6; tentative D call: TRBD1 (6 bases). CDR1 and CDR2 (germline): GTSNPN, SVGIG (reference sequence). V was clipped by 1 base and J by 6 bases, with 13 bases between them. The CDR3 totals 15 residues. The DNA of the CDR3 is TGTGCCTGGAGTGGGCAGGGGCTGGGTAATTCACCCCTCCACTTT. It codes for CAWSGQGLGNSPLHF.

This sequence joins TRBV2 and TRBJ2-5; TRBD2 matches 10 bases. This CDR3 contains 14 residues. V was pared by 8 bases and J by 5 bases, with 8 bases of the junction left unmatched. The germline CDR1 and CDR2 sequences are SNHLY and FYNNEI. For the CDR3, the DNA is TGTGCCAGCCGTCCTAGCGGGGGAGGGGAGACCCAGTACTTC. Encoded protein: CASRPSGGGETQYF.

The chain links TRBV3-1 to TRBJ1-5; D remains unclear. The CDR3 contains 17 residues. Trimming stripped 1 base from V and 2 bases from J, with 15 bases between. The germline CDR1 and CDR2 sequences are LGHDT and YNNKEL (reference sequence). CDR3 sequence (DNA): TGTGCCAGCAGCCAAGCAGAGAGGGATAAGCGCAATCAGCCCCAGCATTTT. This sequence encodes CASSQAERDKRNQPQHF.

The chain is built from TRBV12-5 and TRBJ1-2; no firm D call. This CDR3 has 14 amino acids. V lost 2 bases and J lost 6, with 13 bases in between. CDR1 and CDR2 from the germline V gene are LGHNT and FRNRAP. The CDR3 region has the DNA TGTGCTAGTGGTTTGTTCGCGGGCCTAGATGGCTACACCTTC. It specifies CASGLFAGLDGYTF. The full variable domain, its missing parts supplied by reference TRBV12-5 and TRBJ1-2, is DARVTQTPRHKVTEMGQEVTMRCQPILGHNTVFWYRQTMMQGLELLAYFRNRAPLDDSGMPKDRFSAEMPDATLATLKIQPSEPRDSAVYFCASGLFAGLDGYTFGSGTRLTVV.

The chain links TRBV30 to TRBJ1-5; no clear D. V was pared by 1 base and J by 5 bases, with 9 bases between. CDR1 is GTSNPN and CDR2 is SVGIG in the germline V gene (reference sequence). There are 13 residues in the CDR3. In nucleotides, the CDR3 is TGTGCCTGGAGTGGTTCGATTGATCAGCCCCAGCATTTT. This sequence encodes CAWSGSIDQPQHF.

The V gene is TRBV14, the J gene TRBJ1-4, with 10 bases that match TRBD1. From germline, CDR1 is SGHDN and CDR2 FVKESK. V was pared by 0 bases and J by 8 bases, with 6 bases of the junction left unmatched. The CDR3 runs to 16 residues. CDR3 protein: CASSQDRQGAREKLFF. CDR3 bases: TGTGCCAGCAGCCAAGATCGACAGGGGGCAAGGGAAAAACTGTTTTTT.

The CDR3 DNA reads as TGCGCCAGCAGCGGGGGATTTAGCACAGATACGCAGTATTTT. As protein: CASSGGFSTDTQYF. The chain recombines TRBV5-1 with TRBJ2-3; perhaps D is TRBD1 or TRBD2 (5 bases each). Germline CDR1 reads SGHRS; CDR2 reads YFSETQ. V gave up 4 bases and J gave up 0 bases, with 9 bases separating them. The CDR3 sequence is 14 residues long.

The sample holds a few counts of this clonotype. The J gene is TRBJ2-2, the V gene TRBV3-1, with D uncertain. V was pared by 4 bases and J by 3 bases, with 3 bases between. Germline-derived CDR1 and CDR2 are LGHDT and YNNKEL (reference sequence). The CDR3 loop spans 12 amino acids. The chain's CDR3 is CASSRYTGELFF. Written as DNA, the CDR3 is TGTGCCAGCAGCCGTTACACCGGGGAGCTGTTTTTT.

Only a few counts were recorded for this clonotype. V gene TRBV27 combines with J gene TRBJ2-2, with a tentative D call TRBD2 (5 bases). CDR1 MNHEY and CDR2 SMNVEV come from the germline V gene (reference sequence). Trimming shortened V by 2 bases and J by 8 bases, and 6 bases separated the two germline ends. The CDR3 has 12 amino acids. The CDR3 spells CASSLRGGELFF. The CDR3 region has the DNA TGTGCCAGCAGTTTACGGGGTGGGGAGCTGTTTTTT.

The chain carries TRBV7-9 and TRBJ2-3; perhaps TRBD2 as D (6 bases). The germline gives CDR1 SEHNR, CDR2 FQNEAQ (reference sequence). The V end lost 5 bases, the J end lost 2 bases, and 11 bases lay between the germline ends. The CDR3 is 14 amino acids. Here the CDR3 reads CASSTGLDTDTQYF. The CDR3 nucleotides are TGTGCCAGCAGCACGGGACTCGACACAGATACGCAGTATTTT.

The chain links TRBV7-2 to TRBJ1-1; 7 bases are a match to TRBD1. The CDR3 loop spans 13 amino acids. V lost 5 bases to trimming and J lost 8 bases; unmatched junction nucleotides: 8. Germline V gene data show CDR1 as SGHTA and CDR2 as FQGNSA. CDR3 in DNA: TGTGCCAGCAGCAATAGGGCGGACAGGGAAGCTTTCTTT. This translates into CASSNRADREAFF.

V gene TRBV9 combines with J gene TRBJ2-3; 8 nucleotides match TRBD2. Germline V gene data show CDR1 as SGDLS and CDR2 as YYNGEE. The CDR3 runs to 15 residues. The J segment lost 5 bases and the V segment lost 3 bases, leaving 8 bases of the junction unmatched. CDR3 nucleotide sequence: TGTGCCAGCAGCGGAGCGGGGGTCGGCGGAGATACGCAGTATTTT. This translates into CASSGAGVGGDTQYF.